The rows below give T cell receptor beta chains drawn from one sample of a study of patients and donors after allogeneic stem cell transplantation. TCRdb re-derived calls from the RT-PCR reads in MiXCR, one entry per CDR3 protein. The repertoire holds fewer than 500,000 distinct CDR3 sequences, with 15% to 20% as singletons. The source material was blood, either unsorted or a sorted T cell fraction (not recorded which). Every receptor here comes from a human donor who was either an allogeneic HSCT recipient or a stem cell or donor lymphocyte infusion donor (not recorded which). It is not recorded whose cells these are; they may come from a transplant donor. CDR3s include the opening cysteine and the closing phenylalanine or tryptophan. A D gene is named only where the DNA matches it firmly. Where a row states a size, it is once, few, many or the class of an expanded clone; other rows omit it.

few,TRBV20-1,TRBJ1-6,NA,TGCAGTGCTAGACCTCGGGGGGGCGAGGGGAATTCACCCCTCCACTTT,CSARPRGGEGNSPLHF
few,TRBV20-1,TRBJ2-1,TRBD2,TGCAGTGGAGTAGCGGGATTAACTGAGCAGTTCTTC,CSGVAGLTEQFF
few,TRBV12-3/TRBV12-4,TRBJ2-3,NA,TGTGCCAGCAGCCCCGCTGGCACAGATACGCAGTATTTT,CASSPAGTDTQYF
few,TRBV6-1,TRBJ2-7,NA,TGTGCCAGCAGACCGCTCCCCGGGACGGATGGATCCTACGAGCAGTACTTC,CASRPLPGTDGSYEQYF
many,TRBV12-3/TRBV12-4,TRBJ2-3,TRBD1,TGTGCCAGCAGTTTCGACAGGGGTACAGATACGCAGTATTTT,CASSFDRGTDTQYF
NA,TRBV5-1,TRBJ2-5,NA,TGCGCCAGCAGCTTGGTAGTGTCAGAGACCCAGTACTTC,CASSLVVSETQYF
few,TRBV20-1,TRBJ2-7,NA,TGCAGTGCTACCATCTACGAGCAGTACTTC,CSATIYEQYF
NA,TRBV24-1,TRBJ1-1,NA,TGTGCCACCAGTGATCAAGACAGAAATAACACTGAAGCTTTCTTT,CATSDQDRNNTEAFF
many,TRBV12-3/TRBV12-4,TRBJ1-1,NA,TGTGCCAGCAGTCCCCTGGTTGTCACTGAAGCTTTCTTT,CASSPLVVTEAFF
NA,TRBV10-3,TRBJ2-7,TRBD2,TGTGCCAGCAATCTGGGAGGGCCAGGCGAGCAGTACTTC,CASNLGGPGEQYF
few,TRBV6-4,TRBJ2-1,NA,TGTGCCAGCAGTGAATTCGCTAGTTACGATGAGCAGTTCTTC,CASSEFASYDEQFF
few,TRBV7-3,TRBJ2-2,NA,TGTGCCAGCAGCTTAGCGCCCCACGGGGAGCTGTTTTTT,CASSLAPHGELFF
NA,TRBV7-2,TRBJ1-2,NA,TGTGCCAGCAGCTTAAGCGGGCTCTATGGCTACACCTTC,CASSLSGLYGYTF
NA,TRBV29-1,TRBJ1-1,NA,TGCAGCGTTGGAACAGGGCCCCTGAACACTGAAGCTTTCTTT,CSVGTGPLNTEAFF
few,TRBV2,TRBJ2-5,TRBD2,TGTGCCAGCAGGGGACTAGCGGGAGTGCAAGAGACCCAGTACTTC,CASRGLAGVQETQYF
NA,TRBV7-9,TRBJ2-6,NA,TGTGCCAGCAGCTTAGGCGCGGCCAACGTCCTGACTTTC,CASSLGAANVLTF
NA,TRBV24-1,TRBJ2-2,NA,TGTGCCACCAGTGATCCGGGGACGTCCGGGGAGCTGTTTTTT,CATSDPGTSGELFF
NA,TRBV20-1,TRBJ2-7,NA,TGCAGTGCTAGAGATGCACGTCCGGGGTCCTACGAGCAGTACTTC,CSARDARPGSYEQYF
few,TRBV6-5,TRBJ2-2,NA,TGTGCCAGCAGTTACTCGACCATCACCGGGGAGCTGTTTTTT,CASSYSTITGELFF
few,TRBV12-3/TRBV12-4,TRBJ1-4,NA,TGTGCCAGCACGTCCCGGGGTCGGACTAATGAAAAACTGTTTTTT,CASTSRGRTNEKLFF
many,TRBV10-3,TRBJ1-2,NA,TGTGCCATCAGTGACACAGGGACCTATGGCTACACCTTC,CAISDTGTYGYTF
NA,TRBV6-1,TRBJ1-6,TRBD1,TGTGCCAGCAGGTCGGGACAGGATAATTCACCCCTCCACTTT,CASRSGQDNSPLHF
few,TRBV7-9,TRBJ1-2,NA,TGTGCCAGCACCTCATCGACCGATTACCTTAACTATGGCTACACCTTC,CASTSSTDYLNYGYTF
few,TRBV20-1,TRBJ1-2,NA,TGCAGTGCTAGGACGGACGGAAGAAGTTATGGCTACACCTTC,CSARTDGRSYGYTF
NA,TRBV28,TRBJ1-5,NA,TGTGCCAGCATCACCGGCGGGGCCCAGCCCCAGCATTTT,CASITGGAQPQHF
NA,TRBV20-1,TRBJ1-5,TRBD1,TGCAGTGCTTATACAGGGGAACATAGCAATCAGCCCCAGCATTTT,CSAYTGEHSNQPQHF
few,TRBV6-2/TRBV6-3,TRBJ2-4,NA,TGTGCCAGTTGCAGGCCAGGGGCGAACATTCAGTACTTC,CASCRPGANIQYF
NA,TRBV14,TRBJ1-1,NA,TGTGCCAGCAGCCAAGCCGGGACACTGAACACTGAAGCTTTCTTT,CASSQAGTLNTEAFF
few,TRBV7-3,TRBJ1-1,NA,TGTGCCAGCAGCACAGGGCCCGCAACTGAAGCTTTCTTT,CASSTGPATEAFF
few,TRBV6-1,TRBJ2-7,TRBD1,TGTGCCAGCAGTGAATGGACAGGGGATTACGAGCAGTACTTC,CASSEWTGDYEQYF
NA,TRBV12-3/TRBV12-4,TRBJ1-5,TRBD1,TGTGCCAGCAGCGACAGGGAGGGTCAGCCCCAGCATTTT,CASSDREGQPQHF
few,TRBV20-1,TRBJ2-7,TRBD2,TGCAGTGCTAGCTTCCTAGCGGGAGTTTTGTACGAGCAGTACTTC,CSASFLAGVLYEQYF
NA,TRBV2,TRBJ2-2,NA,TGTGCCAGCAGTGGTAGCTGGGGGTACACCGGGGAGCTGTTTTTT,CASSGSWGYTGELFF
many,TRBV12-3/TRBV12-4,TRBJ1-5,NA,TGTGCCAGCAGTTTGTTCCCAGGGTCCAATCAGCCCCAGCATTTT,CASSLFPGSNQPQHF
few,TRBV7-2,TRBJ2-7,NA,TGTGCCAGCAGCTATAGAACCGACAGGAACTACGAGCAGTACTTC,CASSYRTDRNYEQYF
NA,TRBV6-5,TRBJ1-5,NA,TGTGCCAGCAGTTACTCGGGGAATAGGAATCAGCCCCAGCATTTT,CASSYSGNRNQPQHF
many,TRBV4-3,TRBJ2-3,NA,TGCGCCAGCAGCCAGGACCGGGTTGATACGCAGTATTTT,CASSQDRVDTQYF
NA,TRBV4-2,TRBJ2-1,NA,TGTGCCAGCAGCCAAGGGTCCATACAGCCCTACAATGAGCAGTTCTTC,CASSQGSIQPYNEQFF
once,TRBV27,TRBJ2-2,NA,TGTGCCAGCAGTTTTACGCCGACGTACACCGGGGAGCTGTTTTTT,CASSFTPTYTGELFF
NA,TRBV24-1,TRBJ2-3,NA,TGTGCCACCGCCGGGACTCACGGGACAGATACGCAGTATTTT,CATAGTHGTDTQYF
few,TRBV12-3/TRBV12-4,TRBJ2-7,NA,TGTGCCAGCAGTTTATGGGGGATCGGCAGCTCCTACGAGCAGTACTTC,CASSLWGIGSSYEQYF
few,TRBV30,TRBJ1-2,NA,TGTGCCTGGAGTGTAGAGGAGGGGCTGTCTAATGGCTACACCTTC,CAWSVEEGLSNGYTF
NA,TRBV12-3/TRBV12-4,TRBJ2-3,TRBD2,TGTGCCAGCAGTTATTGGGGACTAGCGGACACAGATACGCAGTATTTT,CASSYWGLADTDTQYF
many,TRBV25-1,TRBJ1-2,TRBD1,TGTGCCAGCAGTAACCGGGACAGGGTGGATGGCTACACCTTC,CASSNRDRVDGYTF
NA,TRBV2,TRBJ2-3,TRBD2,TGTGCCAGCAGTGACGGTAGCGGGGGCTTCTTGGTCACTAGCACAGATACGCAGTATTTT,CASSDGSGGFLVTSTDTQYF
few,TRBV19,TRBJ2-7,NA,TGTGCCAGTAGACCTGTTAGCTCCTACGAGCAGTACTTC,CASRPVSSYEQYF
many,TRBV3-1,TRBJ2-1,TRBD2,TGTGCCAGCAGCCAAGATGATGGGACTAGAATCTATGAGCAGTTCTTC,CASSQDDGTRIYEQFF
NA,TRBV20-1,TRBJ2-7,NA,TGCAGTGCTAGGAGTGCAACCTACGAGCAGTACTTC,CSARSATYEQYF
once,TRBV2,TRBJ2-5,TRBD2,TGTGCCAGGAAGCGGGAGGGCCCGGAGACCCAGTACTTC,CARKREGPETQYF
few,TRBV10-3,TRBJ2-1,NA,TGTGCCATCAGTGAGTCTCTCAATGAGCAGTTCTTC,CAISESLNEQFF
few,TRBV20-1,TRBJ1-3,NA,TGCAGTGCTAGAGATATGTCCTCTGGAAACACCATATATTTT,CSARDMSSGNTIYF
NA,TRBV29-1,TRBJ2-1,TRBD2,TGCAGCGCGGGTACTAGCGGGGGGGCTGGTGAGCAGTTCTTC,CSAGTSGGAGEQFF
many,TRBV5-1,TRBJ2-5,TRBD2,TGCGCCAGCAGCTCAGGACTAGCGGGAGGGGGAGAGACCCAGTACTTC,CASSSGLAGGGETQYF
few,TRBV5-1,TRBJ1-1,TRBD1,TGCGCCAGCAGCGCCGGGACAGGGGAAGTCGGAGCTTTCTTT,CASSAGTGEVGAFF
NA,TRBV11-2,TRBJ2-1,NA,TGTGCCAGCAGCACCCAGGGGAAATGGAACAATGAGCAGTTCTTC,CASSTQGKWNNEQFF
NA,TRBV9,TRBJ2-5,NA,TGTGCCAGCAGCGTAGGTGGGGGGACCCAAGAGACCCAGTACTTC,CASSVGGGTQETQYF
NA,TRBV2,TRBJ2-2,TRBD1,TGTGCCAGCAGTGTCGAGACAGGGACCGGTTGGTATAACACCGGGGAGCTGTTTTTT,CASSVETGTGWYNTGELFF
NA,TRBV7-9,TRBJ2-7,TRBD1,TGTGCCAGCAGGGCCTCCGGGACAGATTCCTACGAGCAGTACTTC,CASRASGTDSYEQYF
few,TRBV7-8,TRBJ1-1,NA,TGTGCCAGCAGCAGAAAATACGGGGCTGAGGGTTCTGAAGCTTTCTTT,CASSRKYGAEGSEAFF